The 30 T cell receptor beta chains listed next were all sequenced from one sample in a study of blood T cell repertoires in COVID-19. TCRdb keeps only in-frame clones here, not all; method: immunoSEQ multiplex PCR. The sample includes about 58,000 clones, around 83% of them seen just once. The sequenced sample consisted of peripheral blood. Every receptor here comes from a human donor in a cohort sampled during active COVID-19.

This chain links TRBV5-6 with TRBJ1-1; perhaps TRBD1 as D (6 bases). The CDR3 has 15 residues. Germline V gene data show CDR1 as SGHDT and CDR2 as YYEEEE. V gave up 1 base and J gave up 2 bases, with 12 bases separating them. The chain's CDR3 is CASSLFRGHNTEAFF. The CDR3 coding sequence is TGTGCCAGCAGCTTGTTCAGGGGCCATAACACTGAAGCTTTCTTT.

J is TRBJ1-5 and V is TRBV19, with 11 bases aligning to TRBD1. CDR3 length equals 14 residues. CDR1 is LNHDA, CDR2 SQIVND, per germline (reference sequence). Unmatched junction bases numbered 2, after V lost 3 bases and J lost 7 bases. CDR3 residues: CASSIGQGAQPQHF. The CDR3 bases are TGTGCCAGTAGTATTGGACAGGGGGCACAGCCCCAGCATTTT. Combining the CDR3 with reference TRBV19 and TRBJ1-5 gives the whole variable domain DGGITQSPKYLFRKEGQNVTLSCEQNLNHDAMYWYRQDPGQGLRLIYYSQIVNDFQKGDIAEGYSVSREKKESFPLTVTSAQKNPTAFYLCASSIGQGAQPQHFGDGTRLSIL.

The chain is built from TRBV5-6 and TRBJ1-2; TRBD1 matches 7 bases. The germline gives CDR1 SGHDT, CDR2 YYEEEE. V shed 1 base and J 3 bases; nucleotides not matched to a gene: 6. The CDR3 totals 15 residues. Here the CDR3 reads CASSLRGQPYYGYTF. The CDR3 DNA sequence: TGTGCCAGCAGCTTGAGGGGACAGCCATACTATGGCTACACCTTC.

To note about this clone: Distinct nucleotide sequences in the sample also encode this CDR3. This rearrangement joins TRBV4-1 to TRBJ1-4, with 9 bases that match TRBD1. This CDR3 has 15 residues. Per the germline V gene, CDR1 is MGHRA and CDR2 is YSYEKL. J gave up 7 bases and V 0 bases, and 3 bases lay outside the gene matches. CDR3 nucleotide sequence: TGCGCCAGCAGCCAAGAAGGGACAGGGACTGAAAAACTGTTTTTT. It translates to CASSQEGTGTEKLFF.

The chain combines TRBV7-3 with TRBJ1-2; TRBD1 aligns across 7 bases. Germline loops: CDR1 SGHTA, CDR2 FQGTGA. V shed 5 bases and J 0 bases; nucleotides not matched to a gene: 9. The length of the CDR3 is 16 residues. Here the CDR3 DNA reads TGTGCCAGCAGCCCAGGGGGACCAAGAACTAACTATGGCTACACCTTC. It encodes CASSPGGPRTNYGYTF.

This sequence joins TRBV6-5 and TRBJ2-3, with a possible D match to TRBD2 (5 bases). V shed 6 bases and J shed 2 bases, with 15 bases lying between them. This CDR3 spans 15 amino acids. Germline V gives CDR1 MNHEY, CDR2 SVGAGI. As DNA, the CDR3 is TGTGCCAGCAGCCTACTAGGGTTGGTCACAGATACGCAGTATTTT. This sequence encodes CASSLLGLVTDTQYF.

CDR3 sequence: CASSRGRGLAGYEQFF. The CDR3 DNA follows: TGCGCCAGCAGTCGGGGGAGGGGACTAGCGGGATATGAGCAGTTCTTC. The chain is built from TRBV10-2 and TRBJ2-1; 13 positions agree with TRBD2. This CDR3 is built from 16 residues. V gave up 5 bases and J gave up 8 bases; unmatched junction bases: 9. Germline V CDR1 and CDR2: WSHSY, SAAADI.

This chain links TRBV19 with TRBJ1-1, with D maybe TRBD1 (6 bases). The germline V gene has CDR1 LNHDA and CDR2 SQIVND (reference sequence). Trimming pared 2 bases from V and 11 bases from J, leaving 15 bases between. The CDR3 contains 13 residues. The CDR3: CASSITRQAEAFF. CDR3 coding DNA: TGTGCCAGTAGTATAACCCGACAGGCGGAGGCTTTCTTT. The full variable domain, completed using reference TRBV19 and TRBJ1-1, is DGGITQSPKYLFRKEGQNVTLSCEQNLNHDAMYWYRQDPGQGLRLIYYSQIVNDFQKGDIAEGYSVSREKKESFPLTVTSAQKNPTAFYLCASSITRQAEAFFGQGTRLTVV.

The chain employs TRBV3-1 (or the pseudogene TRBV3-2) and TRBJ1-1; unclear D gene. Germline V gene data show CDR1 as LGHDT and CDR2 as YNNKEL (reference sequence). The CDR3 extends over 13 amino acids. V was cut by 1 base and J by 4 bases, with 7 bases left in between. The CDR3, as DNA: TGTGCCAGCAGCCAAGGCGAGGGCACTGAAGCTTTCTTT. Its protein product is CASSQGEGTEAFF.

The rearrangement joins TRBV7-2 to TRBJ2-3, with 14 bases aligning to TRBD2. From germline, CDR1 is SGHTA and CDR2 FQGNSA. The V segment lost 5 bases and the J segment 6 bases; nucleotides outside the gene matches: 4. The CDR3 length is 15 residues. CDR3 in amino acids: CASSLGLAGGDTQYF. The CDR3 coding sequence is TGTGCCAGCAGCCTCGGACTAGCGGGAGGCGATACGCAGTATTTT.

The CDR3 loop is CASSFGTGANTGELFF. Here the CDR3 DNA reads TGTGCCAGCAGTTTCGGGACAGGGGCGAACACCGGGGAGCTGTTTTTT. V usage is TRBV5-4 and J usage is TRBJ2-2; TRBD1 agrees at 10 bases. Germline lookup yields CDR1 SGHNT and CDR2 YYREEE (reference sequence). This CDR3 is built from 16 residues. The V gene end was trimmed by 5 bases and the J gene end by 0 bases; junction bases not matched to a gene: 4.

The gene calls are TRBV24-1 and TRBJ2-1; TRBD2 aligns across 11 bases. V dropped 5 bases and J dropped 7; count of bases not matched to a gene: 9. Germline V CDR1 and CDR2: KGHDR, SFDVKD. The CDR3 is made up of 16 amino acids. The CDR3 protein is CATSAYTTSGKNEQFF. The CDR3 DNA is TGTGCCACCAGTGCATATACGACTAGCGGGAAGAATGAGCAGTTCTTC.

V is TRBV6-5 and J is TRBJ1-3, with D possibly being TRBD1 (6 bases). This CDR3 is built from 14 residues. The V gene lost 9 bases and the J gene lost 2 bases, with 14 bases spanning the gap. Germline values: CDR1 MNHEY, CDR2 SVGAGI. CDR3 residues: CASIYRVPGNTIYF. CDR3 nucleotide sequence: TGTGCCAGTATATACAGGGTGCCTGGAAACACCATATATTTT.

Here the CDR3 reads CATSDLQWGQEESGELFF. The DNA for the CDR3 is TGTGCCACCAGTGATTTGCAATGGGGACAGGAAGAATCCGGGGAGCTGTTTTTT. The gene calls are TRBV24-1 and TRBJ2-2, with TRBD1 matching over 8 bases. CDR3 length: 18 amino acids. With V trimmed by 0 bases and J by 6 bases, 11 bases remained unmatched. Germline CDR1 is KGHDR and CDR2 is SFDVKD.

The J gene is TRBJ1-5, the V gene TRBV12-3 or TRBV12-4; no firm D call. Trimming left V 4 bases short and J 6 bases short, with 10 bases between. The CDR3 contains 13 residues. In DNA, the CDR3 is TGTGCCAGCAGTTGGACGGGAAGTCAGCCCCAGCATTTT. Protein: CASSWTGSQPQHF.

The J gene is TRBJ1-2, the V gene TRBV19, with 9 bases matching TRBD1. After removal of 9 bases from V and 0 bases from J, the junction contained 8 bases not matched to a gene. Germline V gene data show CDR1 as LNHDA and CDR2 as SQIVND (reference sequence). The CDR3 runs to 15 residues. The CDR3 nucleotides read TGTGCCAGCGAAGCTAACAGGGGGCCTAACTATGGCTACACCTTC. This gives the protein CASEANRGPNYGYTF.

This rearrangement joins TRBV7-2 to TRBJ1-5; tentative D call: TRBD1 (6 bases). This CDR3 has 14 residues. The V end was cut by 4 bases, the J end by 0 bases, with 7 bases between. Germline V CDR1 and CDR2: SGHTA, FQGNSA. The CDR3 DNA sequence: TGTGCCAGCAGCTCAGGGGATAGCAATCAGCCCCAGCATTTT. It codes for CASSSGDSNQPQHF.

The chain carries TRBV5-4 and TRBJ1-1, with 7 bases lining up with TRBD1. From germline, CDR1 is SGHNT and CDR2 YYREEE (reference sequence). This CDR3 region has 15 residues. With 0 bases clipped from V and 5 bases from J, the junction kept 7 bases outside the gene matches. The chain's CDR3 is CASSLEGARGTEAFF. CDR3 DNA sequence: TGTGCCAGCAGCTTGGAGGGGGCAAGGGGGACTGAAGCTTTCTTT.

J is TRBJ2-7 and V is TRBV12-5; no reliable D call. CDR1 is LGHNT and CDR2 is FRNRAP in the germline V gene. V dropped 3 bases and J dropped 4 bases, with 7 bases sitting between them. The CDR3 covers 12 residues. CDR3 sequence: CASGFIRYEQYF. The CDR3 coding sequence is TGTGCTAGTGGTTTTATCAGATACGAGCAGTACTTC.

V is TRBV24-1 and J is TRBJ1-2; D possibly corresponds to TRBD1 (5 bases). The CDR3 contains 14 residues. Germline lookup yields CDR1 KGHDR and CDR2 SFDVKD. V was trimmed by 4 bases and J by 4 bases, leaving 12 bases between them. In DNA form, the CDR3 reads TGTGCCACCAGTGACTTAGACAGAACCTATGGCTACACCTTC. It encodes CATSDLDRTYGYTF.

Written as DNA, the CDR3 is TGTGCCAGCAGAGACACAGGGGGATCTGGAAACACCATATATTTT. This codes for CASRDTGGSGNTIYF. The gene calls are TRBV27 and TRBJ1-3, with TRBD1 matching over 8 bases. Germline loops: CDR1 MNHEY, CDR2 SMNVEV (reference sequence). With V trimmed by 6 bases and J by 1 base, 5 bases remained unmatched. The CDR3 is 15 residues long.

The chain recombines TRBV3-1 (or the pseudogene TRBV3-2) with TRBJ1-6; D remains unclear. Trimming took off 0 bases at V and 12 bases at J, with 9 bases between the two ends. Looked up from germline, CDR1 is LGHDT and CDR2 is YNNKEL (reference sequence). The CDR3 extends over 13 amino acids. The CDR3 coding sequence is TGTGCCAGCAGCCAAGAGTGGCGGATACCCCTCCACTTT. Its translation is CASSQEWRIPLHF.

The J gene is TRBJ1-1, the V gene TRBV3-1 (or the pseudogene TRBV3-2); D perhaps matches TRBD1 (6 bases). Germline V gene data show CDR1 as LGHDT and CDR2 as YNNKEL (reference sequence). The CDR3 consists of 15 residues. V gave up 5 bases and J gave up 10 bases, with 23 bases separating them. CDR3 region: CASSEPGVWPQGAFF. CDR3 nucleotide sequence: TGTGCCAGCAGCGAACCAGGGGTCTGGCCCCAAGGAGCTTTCTTT.

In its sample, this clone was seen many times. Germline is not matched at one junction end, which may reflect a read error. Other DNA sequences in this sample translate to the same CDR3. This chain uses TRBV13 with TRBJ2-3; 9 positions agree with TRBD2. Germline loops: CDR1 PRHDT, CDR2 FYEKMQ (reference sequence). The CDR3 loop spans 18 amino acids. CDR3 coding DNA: TGTGCCCGCAGCTTACCGGGGACTCGCGGGGGGGGCACAGATACGCAGTATTTT. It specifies CARSLPGTRGGGTDTQYF.

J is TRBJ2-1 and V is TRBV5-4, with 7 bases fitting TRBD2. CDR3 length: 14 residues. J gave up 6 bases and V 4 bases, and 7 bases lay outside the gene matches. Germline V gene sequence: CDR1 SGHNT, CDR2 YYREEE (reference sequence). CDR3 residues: CASSEGTGGNEQFF. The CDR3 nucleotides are TGTGCCAGCAGCGAAGGGACGGGAGGCAATGAGCAGTTCTTC.

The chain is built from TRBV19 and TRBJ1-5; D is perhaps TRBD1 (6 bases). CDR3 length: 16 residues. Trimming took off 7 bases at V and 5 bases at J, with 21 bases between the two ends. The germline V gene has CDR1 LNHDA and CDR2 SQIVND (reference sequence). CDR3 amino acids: CASTSGGGSTYQPQHF. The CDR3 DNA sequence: TGTGCCAGTACCTCCGGGGGGGGCAGTACATATCAGCCCCAGCATTTT.

DNA of the CDR3: TGTGCCAGCAGCCAGCTCGGGGGAAGGGGCTATGGCTACACCTTC. As protein: CASSQLGGRGYGYTF. V gene TRBV3-1 (or the pseudogene TRBV3-2) combines with J gene TRBJ1-2; tentative D call: TRBD1 (5 bases). Germline V gives CDR1 LGHDT, CDR2 YNNKEL (reference sequence). This CDR3 region has 15 residues. Trimming left V 3 bases short and J 4 bases short, with 15 bases between.

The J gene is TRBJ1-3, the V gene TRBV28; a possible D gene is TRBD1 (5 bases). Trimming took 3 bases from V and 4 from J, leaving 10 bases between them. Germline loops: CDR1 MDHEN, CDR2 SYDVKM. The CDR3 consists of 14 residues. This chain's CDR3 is CASSLRQGGNTIYF. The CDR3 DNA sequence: TGTGCCAGCAGTTTGCGGCAGGGCGGAAACACCATATATTTT.

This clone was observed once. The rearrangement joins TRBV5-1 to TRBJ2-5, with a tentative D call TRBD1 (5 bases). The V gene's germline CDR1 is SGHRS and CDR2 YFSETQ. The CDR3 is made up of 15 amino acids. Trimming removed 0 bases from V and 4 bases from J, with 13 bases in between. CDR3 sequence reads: CASSLALPRGETQYF. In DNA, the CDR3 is TGCGCCAGCAGCTTGGCTCTACCTAGGGGAGAGACCCAGTACTTC.

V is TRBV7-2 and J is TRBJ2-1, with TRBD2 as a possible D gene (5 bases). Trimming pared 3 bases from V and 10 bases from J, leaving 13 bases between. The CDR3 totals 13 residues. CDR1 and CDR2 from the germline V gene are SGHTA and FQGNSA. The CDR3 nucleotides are TGTGCCAGCAGCTTGGACCGACTAAGCGAGCAGTTCTTC. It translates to CASSLDRLSEQFF.